The 3 T cell receptor beta chains below all came from one sample that was sequenced in a study of cytomegalovirus exposure and HLA in healthy donors. A multiplex PCR was run with 60 Vbeta primers and 13 Jbeta primers. Produced via immunoSEQ multiplex PCR; TCRdb's table is partial and in-frame only. The data hold 120,000 or so clones, with approximately 84% observed a single time. Sequenced sample: PBMCs. These receptors came from a man aged 35-49 years in good health and CMV-seronegative.

The J gene is TRBJ1-2, the V gene TRBV27; D is ambiguous. The germline gives CDR1 MNHEY, CDR2 SMNVEV (reference sequence). V was pared by 6 bases and J by 1 base, with 9 bases between. CDR3 length equals 13 residues. The CDR3 DNA follows: TGTGCCAGCAGGCACAGAGATAACTATGGCTACACCTTC. Protein product: CASRHRDNYGYTF.

The chain is built from TRBV28 and TRBJ1-5; D unclear. The V gene's germline CDR1 is MDHEN and CDR2 SYDVKM. V was trimmed by 6 bases and J by 7 bases, leaving 10 bases between them. The CDR3 consists of 12 residues. CDR3 nucleotides: TGTGCCAGCAGCATAGAGAGGCAGCCCCAGCATTTT. The encoded protein is CASSIERQPQHF.

The gene calls are TRBV6-5 and TRBJ2-7; a weak D match, TRBD1 (5 bases). Germline CDR1 reads MNHEY; CDR2 reads SVGAGI. Trimming removed 6 bases at V and 0 bases at J, with 12 bases between. The CDR3 runs 14 residues. The CDR3 bases are TGTGCCAGCAGCAGACAGAGTCCCTCCTACGAGCAGTACTTC. Translated, it gives CASSRQSPSYEQYF.